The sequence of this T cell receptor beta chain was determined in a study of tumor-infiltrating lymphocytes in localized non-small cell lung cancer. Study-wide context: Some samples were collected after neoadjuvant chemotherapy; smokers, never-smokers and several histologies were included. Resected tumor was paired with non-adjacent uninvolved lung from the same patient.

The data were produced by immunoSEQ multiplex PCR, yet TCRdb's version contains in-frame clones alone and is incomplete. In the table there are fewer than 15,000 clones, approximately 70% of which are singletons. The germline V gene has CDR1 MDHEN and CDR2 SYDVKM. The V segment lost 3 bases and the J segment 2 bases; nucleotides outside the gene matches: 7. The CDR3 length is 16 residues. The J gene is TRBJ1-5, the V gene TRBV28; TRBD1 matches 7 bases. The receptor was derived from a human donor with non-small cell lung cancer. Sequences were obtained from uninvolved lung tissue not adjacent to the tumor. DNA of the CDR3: TGTGCCAGCAGTTTGGTGTCAGGGGGTCGCAATCAGCCCCAGCATTTT. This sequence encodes CASSLVSGGRNQPQHF. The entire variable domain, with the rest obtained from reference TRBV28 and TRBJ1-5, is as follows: DVKVTQSSRYLVKRTGEKVFLECVQDMDHENMFWYRQDPGLGLRLIYFSYDVKMKEKGDIPEGYSVSREKKERFSLILESASTNQTSMYLCASSLVSGGRNQPQHFGDGTRLSIL.